The source of this T cell receptor (beta chain) is a study of blood T cells in healthy people across ages. Notes on this clonotype: Its antigen remains unidentified.

Trimming cost V 10 bases and J 4 bases; bases outside gene matches: 11. Germline CDR1 MNHEY, CDR2 SVGEGT. The CDR3 sequence is 14 residues long. General study findings and limits: Investigators treated diversity estimates from one million T cells as underestimates.

A J-beta primer mix and a sample-barcoded 5' primer were used in a second PCR of roughly 6 to 12 cycles. MiXCR was run by TCRdb on the 5' RACE reads, yielding one entry per CDR3 protein. Counted here are just over 800,000 distinct CDR3 sequences, under 80% occurring once; the ten biggest clones make up around 30%. The specimen was blood. The rearrangement uses TRBV6-2 or TRBV6-3 and TRBJ1-2; 8 bases align to TRBD1. This clonotype was sampled from a man aged 25-45 years in good health. The CDR3 sequence: CATWTGLKGYGYTF. The CDR3 DNA sequence: TGTGCCACCTGGACAGGGCTCAAGGGCTATGGCTACACCTTC.